This T cell receptor (beta chain) originates from a study of human T cells and chemical hapten exposure. Turning to the study itself: Doses of diphenylcyclopropenone went to the patients' scalps weekly throughout the roughly 22-week study.

The CDR3 contains 15 residues. J lost 5 bases, V lost 4 bases, and 9 bases had no gene match. Per germline, CDR1 SEHNR and CDR2 FQNEAQ (reference sequence). This clonotype was found a few times. The target antigen is unknown. General study results and limits: Patch test score was positively correlated with the counts of TCRs that had expanded at PT1. The study found expanded TCRs formed significantly more large CDR3 similarity clusters than controls.

Each CDR3 protein is one row after TCRdb ran MiXCR on the RACE reads. Among tens of thousands of distinct CDR3 sequences listed, approximately 32% were seen once. Time point defined: patch test 1, 2 weeks after DPC sensitization. Treatment reported: therapeutic diphenylcyclopropenone sensitization with weekly scalp DPC. Patches went on only after blood had been drawn each time. V and J are TRBV7-9 and TRBJ1-2; the match to TRBD1 covers 8 bases. The specimen comprised whole blood, sampled in connection with sensitization to the hapten diphenylcyclopropenone (DPC). This receptor was obtained from a man aged 40-50 years with alopecia areata. Some clones in this sample may be carry-over from other donors' samples. This CDR3 reads CASSSRAGGLYGYTF. The CDR3 DNA reads as TGTGCCAGCAGCTCCCGCGCAGGGGGCTTGTATGGCTACACCTTC.